This TCR beta chain was identified during a study of technical replicates of blood from a handful of donors (TCRdb year 2017). Libraries came from the immunoSEQ multiplex PCR assay. The source is immuneACCESS, and TCRdb retained only in-frame sequences with V and J called. Part of the clones is not carried over; for the studies checked, unresolved V genes explain less than half of this, and the remainder is unexplained. Within this sample are under 85,000 clones, with 97% of them counted one time only. More than 0.15% of the sample lies in the top ten. As for this clone: What antigen it recognizes has not been identified. Per-base quality was not reported, and no clone a single base away is much larger than it.

From a lookup of the germline V gene, CDR1 and CDR2 are SGHVS and FNYEAQ. The CDR3 covers 13 residues, taking in both the cysteine and the phenylalanine. Here the CDR3 DNA is all that survives: 39 bases in frame from base 1. V is pared back by 4 bases and J by 6 bases, with 12 bases lying between the germline termini. The chain links TRBV7-6 with TRBJ1-2; the D gene cannot be named for sure. The clonotype was recovered from a human donor in good health. Sequencing was performed on T cells isolated from PBMCs. The CDR3 reads CASSYPGSDGYTF. The DNA reads as follows: TGTGCCAGCAGCTACCCCGGGTCCGATGGCTACACCTTC. Full variable domain (CDR3 extended with the reference TRBV7-6 and TRBJ1-2 proteins): GAGVSQSPRYKVTKRGQDVALRCDPISGHVSLYWYRQALGQGPEFLTYFNYEAQQDKSGLPNDRFSAERPEGSISTLTIQRTEQRDSAMYRCASSYPGSDGYTFGSGTRLTVV.